Listed here are 18 T cell receptor beta chains from one sample, sequenced in a study of cytomegalovirus exposure and HLA in healthy donors. The protocol was immunoSEQ multiplex PCR, while the TCRdb copy is restricted to in-frame clones and leaves out a portion. The repertoire holds some 330,000 clones, with roughly 88% as singletons. What was sequenced was PBMCs. These receptors all stem from a woman between 18 and 30 years old in good health and CMV-seronegative.

This rearrangement joins TRBV30 to TRBJ1-1; weak D call: TRBD1 (5 bases). The V end lost 1 base, the J end lost 1 base, and 7 bases lay between the germline ends. In germline, CDR1 is GTSNPN, CDR2 SVGIG (reference sequence). The CDR3 consists of 13 residues. The CDR3 nucleotides read TGTGCCTGGAGTGCGGGGGGGAACACTGAAGCTTTCTTT. Amino acid sequence: CAWSAGGNTEAFF.

This chain uses TRBV7-2 with TRBJ2-3, with a weak D call TRBD2 (5 bases). Germline CDR1 and CDR2: SGHTA and FQGNSA. V lost 5 bases, J lost 0 bases, and 18 bases lay in between. CDR3 length: 17 residues. The CDR3 DNA sequence: TGTGCCAGCAGCGGTGAGAGGGTTGCTGTGAGCACAGATACGCAGTATTTT. Protein: CASSGERVAVSTDTQYF.

This rearrangement joins TRBV18 to TRBJ2-1, with TRBD2 matching 10 bases. V dropped 3 bases and J dropped 0; count of bases not matched to a gene: 11. There are 19 residues in the CDR3. Germline loops: CDR1 KGHSH, CDR2 LQKENI. The CDR3 reads CASSPRAGGGPSSYNEQFF. DNA for the CDR3: TGTGCCAGCTCACCCAGAGCGGGAGGGGGGCCAAGCTCCTACAATGAGCAGTTCTTC.

V is TRBV5-5 and J is TRBJ2-1, with 10 bases identical to TRBD2. This CDR3 has 15 amino acids. Per germline, CDR1 SGHKS and CDR2 YYEKEE (reference sequence). V dropped 4 bases and J dropped 4; count of bases not matched to a gene: 5. The CDR3 spells CASSQLAGSYNEQFF. The CDR3 nucleotides are TGTGCCAGCAGCCAACTAGCGGGATCGTACAATGAGCAGTTCTTC.

This sequence joins TRBV4-1 and TRBJ1-1; D might be TRBD1 (6 bases). Trimming cost V 7 bases and J 4 bases, with 19 bases left between them. CDR1 is MGHRA and CDR2 is YSYEKL in the germline V gene. This CDR3 spans 15 amino acids. The CDR3 coding sequence is TGCGCCAGCACGACAAGTAGAGGGGGTCGCACTGAAGCTTTCTTT. It yields the protein CASTTSRGGRTEAFF.

The V call is TRBV7-4, the J call TRBJ1-2; TRBD1 might be the D (5 bases). The CDR3 covers 13 residues. Germline V gene sequence: CDR1 SGHVT, CDR2 SQSDAQ. V lost 5 bases and J lost 7, with 14 bases in between. The CDR3 reads CASSPGEQGGYTF. The CDR3 DNA follows: TGTGCCAGCAGCCCGGGGGAGCAGGGTGGCTACACCTTC.

V usage is TRBV27 and J usage is TRBJ2-3; 9 bases match TRBD2. The CDR3 contains 15 residues. CDR1 MNHEY and CDR2 SMNVEV come from the germline V gene (reference sequence). V shed 7 bases, J shed 0 bases, and the junction held 5 bases outside the gene matches. The CDR3 region is CASTAAGGSTDTQYF. The DNA for the CDR3 is TGTGCCAGCACGGCGGCGGGAGGGAGCACAGATACGCAGTATTTT.

The chain couples TRBV18 to TRBJ2-7; weak D call: TRBD1 (6 bases). The CDR3 consists of 14 residues. The ends were cut back, 4 bases at V and 2 bases at J, with 12 bases in the middle. Germline V lookup: CDR1 KGHSH, CDR2 LQKENI. In nucleotides, the CDR3 is TGTGCCAGCTCACTACTACAGGGACCCTACGAGCAGTACTTC. It translates to CASSLLQGPYEQYF. Full variable domain (outside the CDR3, taken from reference TRBV18 and TRBJ2-7): NAGVMQNPRHLVRRRGQEARLRCSPMKGHSHVYWYRQLPEEGLKFMVYLQKENIIDESGMPKERFSAEFPKEGPSILRIQQVVRGDSAAYFCASSLLQGPYEQYFGPGTRLTVT.

The chain combines TRBV4-1 with TRBJ2-5, with a tentative D call TRBD2 (5 bases). Trimming removed 1 base at V and 5 bases at J, with 17 bases between. CDR3 length equals 16 residues. Per the germline V gene, CDR1 is MGHRA and CDR2 is YSYEKL. CDR3 sequence (DNA): TGCGCCAGCAGCCAAGTAGGCTTCGGGGTGTGGGAGACCCAGTACTTC. Translation: CASSQVGFGVWETQYF.

The table lists this clone with a count of one. The gene calls are TRBV11-2 and TRBJ2-7; possible D gene TRBD1, 6 bases. The CDR3 spans 14 residues. Germline V gene sequence: CDR1 SGHAT, CDR2 FQNNGV. V was cut by 5 bases and J by 2 bases, with 13 bases left in between. The CDR3 region is CASSPPGATYEQYF. The CDR3 nucleotides read TGTGCCAGCAGCCCCCCAGGGGCCACCTACGAGCAGTACTTC.

In this sample, this clone turned up once. CDR3 DNA sequence: TGTGCCAGCAGTTACTCCCCAGGATCTGGGGCCAACGTCCTGACTTTC. Protein: CASSYSPGSGANVLTF. The genes are TRBV6-5 and TRBJ2-6; D ambiguous. Germline V lookup: CDR1 MNHEY, CDR2 SVGAGI. The ends were cut back, 0 bases at V and 1 base at J, with 7 bases in the middle. The CDR3 totals 16 residues.

This chain uses TRBV29-1 with TRBJ1-1; D gene uncertain. V shed 4 bases and J shed 0 bases, with 21 bases lying between them. The CDR3 extends over 17 amino acids. CDR1 is SQVTM, CDR2 ANQGSEA, per germline. For the CDR3, the DNA is TGCAGCGTTGGGACGGTCACTATGCTGGACTTGAACACTGAAGCTTTCTTT. Amino acids: CSVGTVTMLDLNTEAFF.

The chain recombines TRBV7-2 with TRBJ2-1, with 13 bases matching TRBD2. Germline V gene sequence: CDR1 SGHTA, CDR2 FQGNSA. The CDR3 loop spans 17 amino acids. Trimming removed 1 base from V and 6 bases from J; junction bases left unmatched: 6. In DNA, the CDR3 is TGTGCCAGCAGCTTAGGAAGGACTAGCGGGAGAGGCAATGAGCAGTTCTTC. It codes for CASSLGRTSGRGNEQFF.

Concerning this clone itself: Other DNA sequences of this sample code for an identical CDR3. The rearrangement links TRBV27 to TRBJ1-1, with D tentatively TRBD1 (6 bases). Germline V CDR1 and CDR2: MNHEY, SMNVEV (reference sequence). The CDR3 is 13 amino acids. Trimming stripped 6 bases from V and 0 bases from J, with 8 bases between. CDR3 sequence reads: CASRGQMNTEAFF. CDR3 in DNA: TGTGCCAGCAGAGGACAGATGAACACTGAAGCTTTCTTT.

This clone was seen once. Other DNA sequences of this sample code for an identical CDR3. The chain joins TRBV7-3 to TRBJ1-1, with 7 bases aligning to TRBD1. CDR3 length: 14 residues. V shed 6 bases, J shed 0 bases, and the junction held 4 bases outside the gene matches. CDR1 and CDR2 from the germline V gene are SGHTA and FQGTGA. This chain's CDR3 is CASSSGTVNTEAFF. Written as DNA, the CDR3 is TGTGCCAGCAGTTCCGGGACAGTGAACACTGAAGCTTTCTTT. The variable domain in full, completed from reference TRBV7-3 and TRBJ1-1, reads GAGVSQTPSNKVTEKGKYVELRCDPISGHTALYWYRQSLGQGPEFLIYFQGTGAADDSGLPNDRFFAVRPEGSVSTLKIQRTERGDSAVYLCASSSGTVNTEAFFGQGTRLTVV.

This chain links TRBV4-1 with TRBJ2-5; D remains unclear. CDR3 length equals 14 residues. Germline-derived CDR1 and CDR2 are MGHRA and YSYEKL. V shed 1 base and J shed 5 bases, with 11 bases lying between them. The CDR3 DNA sequence: TGCGCCAGCAGCCAAGCAATGGGTAGCGAGACCCAGTACTTC. As protein: CASSQAMGSETQYF.

The chain is built from TRBV10-3 and TRBJ2-3; D is unclear. CDR3 length: 13 amino acids. V gave up 6 bases and J gave up 2 bases, with 9 bases separating them. Germline lookup yields CDR1 ENHRY and CDR2 SYGVKD. This chain's CDR3 is CAISRQPTDTQYF. CDR3 nucleotide sequence: TGTGCCATCAGCAGGCAACCCACAGATACGCAGTATTTT.

The chain couples TRBV7-8 to TRBJ1-2; 7 nucleotides agree with TRBD1. V lost 3 bases and J lost 2; bases outside the gene matches: 6. Germline lookup yields CDR1 SGHVS and CDR2 FQNEAQ. This CDR3 comprises 15 residues. CDR3: CASSLRGTENYGYTF. CDR3 nucleotide sequence: TGTGCCAGCAGCTTGAGGGGGACAGAGAACTATGGCTACACCTTC.